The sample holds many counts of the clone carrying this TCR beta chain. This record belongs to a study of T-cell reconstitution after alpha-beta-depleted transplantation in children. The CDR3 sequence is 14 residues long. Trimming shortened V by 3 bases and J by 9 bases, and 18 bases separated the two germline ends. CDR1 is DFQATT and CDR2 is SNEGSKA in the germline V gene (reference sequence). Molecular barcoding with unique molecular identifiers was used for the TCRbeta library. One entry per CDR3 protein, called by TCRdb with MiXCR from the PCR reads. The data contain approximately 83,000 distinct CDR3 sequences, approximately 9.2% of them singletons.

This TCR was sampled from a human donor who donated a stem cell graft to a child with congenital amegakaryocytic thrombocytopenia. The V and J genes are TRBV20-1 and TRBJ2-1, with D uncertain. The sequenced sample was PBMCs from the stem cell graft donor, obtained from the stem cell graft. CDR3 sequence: CSASALDGVTEQFF. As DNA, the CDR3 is TGCAGTGCTAGTGCTCTAGATGGTGTCACTGAGCAGTTCTTC.